One TCR beta chain is described in this entry. Use of 60 Vbeta and 13 Jbeta primers characterized the PCR. Assay: immunoSEQ multiplex PCR; the TCRdb copy retains only in-frame clones and omits some. This sample has under 150,000 clones, with about 78% found just once. Trimming took 1 base from V and 3 from J; bases not matched to a gene: 0. The germline V gene encodes CDR1 LNHDA and CDR2 SQIVND (reference sequence). CDR3 length: 13 amino acids. The data were obtained in a study of cytomegalovirus exposure and HLA in healthy donors. Study-wide context: Among roughly 180 million T cells, an earlier analysis found 95 million to 140 million unique TCR beta sequences.

This receptor was identified in a human donor in good health. The sample was PBMCs. The chain employs TRBV19 and TRBJ2-7, with 7 bases fitting TRBD1. CDR3: CASSIGQGYEQYF. Here the CDR3 DNA reads TGTGCCAGTAGTATAGGACAGGGCTACGAGCAGTACTTC.